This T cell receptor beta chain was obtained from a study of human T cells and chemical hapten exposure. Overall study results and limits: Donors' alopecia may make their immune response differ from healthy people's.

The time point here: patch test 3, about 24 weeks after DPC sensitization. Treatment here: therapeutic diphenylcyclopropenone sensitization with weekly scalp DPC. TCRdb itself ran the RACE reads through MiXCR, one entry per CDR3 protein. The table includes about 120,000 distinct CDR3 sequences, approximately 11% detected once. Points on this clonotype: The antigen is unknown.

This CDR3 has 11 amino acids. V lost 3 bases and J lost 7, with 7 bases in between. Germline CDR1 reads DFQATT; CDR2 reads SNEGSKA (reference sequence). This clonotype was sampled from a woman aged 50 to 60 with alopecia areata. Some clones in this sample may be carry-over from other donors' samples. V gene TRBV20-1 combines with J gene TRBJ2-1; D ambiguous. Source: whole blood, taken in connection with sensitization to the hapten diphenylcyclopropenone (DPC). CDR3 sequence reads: CSASVGNEQFF. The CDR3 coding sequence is TGCAGTGCTAGTGTGGGGAATGAGCAGTTCTTC.